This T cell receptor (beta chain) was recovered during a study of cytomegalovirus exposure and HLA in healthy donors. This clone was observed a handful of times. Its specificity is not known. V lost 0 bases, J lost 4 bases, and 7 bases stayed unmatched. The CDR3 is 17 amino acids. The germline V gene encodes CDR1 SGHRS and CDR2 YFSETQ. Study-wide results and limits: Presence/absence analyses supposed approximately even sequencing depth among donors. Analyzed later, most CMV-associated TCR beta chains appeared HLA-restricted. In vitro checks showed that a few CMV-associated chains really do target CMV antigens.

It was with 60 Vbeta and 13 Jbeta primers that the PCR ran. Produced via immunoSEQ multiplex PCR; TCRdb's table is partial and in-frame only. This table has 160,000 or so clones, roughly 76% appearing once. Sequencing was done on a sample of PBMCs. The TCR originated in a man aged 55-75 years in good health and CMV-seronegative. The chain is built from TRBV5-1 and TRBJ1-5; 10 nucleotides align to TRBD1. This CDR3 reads CASSLGYGQGVNQPQHF. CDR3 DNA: TGCGCCAGCAGCTTGGGGTACGGACAGGGGGTGAATCAGCCCCAGCATTTT.